The TCR beta chain described here comes from a study of shared clonotypes between healthy human individuals. Study-level background: Serving as donors were a couple of women and a few men, whose ages spanned 18 to 49. Researchers assigned three CD4 naive, three CD4 memory, two CD8 naive and one CD8 memory plate to each donor.

Assay execution took place at the deep level. The method was immunoSEQ multiplex PCR; TCRdb's version includes in-frame clones alone and lacks a portion of them. The repertoire holds millions of clones, 90% to 95% seen once, with about 0.39% in the top ten. The CDR3 covers 16 residues. The V gene lost 3 bases and the J gene lost 4 bases, with 15 bases spanning the gap. In germline, CDR1 is KGHSH, CDR2 LQKENI. For this clone: Its antigen is unknown.

Study-level points and caveats: Tissue TCR repertoires likely differ from these blood-only repertoires.

The J gene is TRBJ2-2, the V gene TRBV18, with D hard to call. This clonotype was sampled from a man aged 18 to 35 in good health. Some clones in this sample may be carry-over from other donors' samples. The sample consisted of naive CD4+ T cells from PBMCs. Subset given: CD45RA+ positively selected. The CDR3 sequence is CASSPSLESGTGELFF. The CDR3 DNA is TGTGCCAGCTCACCGTCCCTAGAATCGGGCACCGGGGAGCTGTTTTTT.